These 15 T cell receptor beta chains share one sample of origin, sequenced in a study of CD8+ T cells in alopecia areata. Extraction and reverse transcription of RNA yielded cDNA as the sequencing template. Method: immunoSEQ multiplex PCR; TCRdb's copy keeps in-frame clones and lacks some. The data hold roughly 200,000 clones, with 58% observed a single time. Documented treatment: oral pan-JAK inhibitor, 5-10 mg twice daily. The input for sequencing was CD8+ T cells sorted from blood, taken at week 24, from a patient treated with tofacitinib. These receptor sequences come from a human donor with alopecia areata.

This clone was picked up a small number of times. The chain uses TRBV2 and TRBJ1-2; D gene unclear. The length of the CDR3 is 13 residues. The germline gives CDR1 SNHLY, CDR2 FYNNEI. The V gene lost 4 bases and the J gene lost 5 bases, with 11 bases spanning the gap. The CDR3 is CASSGAGRYGYTF. As DNA, the CDR3 is TGTGCCAGCAGTGGGGCAGGTAGATATGGCTACACCTTC.

In regard to this clone: The junction does not match germline at one end; this may be a read error. The rearrangement joins TRBV7-6 to TRBJ1-4, with D hard to call. The germline gives CDR1 SGHVS, CDR2 FNYEAQ. The CDR3 extends over 13 amino acids. CDR3 nucleotides: TGTGCCAACAGCCCCGCGGTTAATGAAAAACTGTTTTTT. Its translation: CANSPAVNEKLFF. The full variable domain, rest sourced from reference TRBV7-6 and TRBJ1-4, is GAGVSQSPRYKVTKRGQDVALRCDPISGHVSLYWYRQALGQGPEFLTYFNYEAQQDKSGLPNDRFSAERPEGSISTLTIQRTEQRDSAMYRCANSPAVNEKLFFGSGTQLSVL.

In this sample, this clone turned up a few times. Compared with germline, one end of the junction differs, possibly owing to a read error. J is TRBJ2-7 and V is TRBV7-7; TRBD1 matches at 10 bases. Germline loops: CDR1 SSHAT, CDR2 FNYEAQ (reference sequence). CDR3 length equals 15 residues. The CDR3 here is CASSKGQGSAYEQYF. In DNA, the CDR3 is TGTGCTAGCAGCAAGGGACAGGGGAGCGCCTACGAGCAGTACTTC.

The sample holds a few counts of this clone. The V gene is TRBV4-1, the J gene TRBJ2-5; no clear D. V was cut by 3 bases and J by 2 bases, with 13 bases left in between. CDR3 size: 15 residues. CDR1 MGHRA and CDR2 YSYEKL come from the germline V gene. The CDR3 protein is CASSHPDGGQETQYF. DNA for the CDR3: TGCGCCAGCAGCCATCCCGACGGCGGTCAAGAGACCCAGTACTTC.

The chain uses TRBV11-2 and TRBJ2-7; D is undetermined. V gave up 4 bases and J gave up 0 bases, with 4 bases separating them. CDR3 length equals 12 residues. Per the germline V gene, CDR1 is SGHAT and CDR2 is FQNNGV. The CDR3: CASSWASYEQYF. CDR3 in DNA: TGTGCCAGCAGCTGGGCCTCCTACGAGCAGTACTTC.

V and J are TRBV9 and TRBJ1-2; possible D gene TRBD1, 5 bases. This CDR3 has 12 amino acids. Germline values: CDR1 SGDLS, CDR2 YYNGEE. Trimming stripped 10 bases from V and 4 bases from J, with 14 bases between. This chain's CDR3 is CASEGTAYGYTF. CDR3 in DNA: TGTGCCTCCGAGGGGACTGCCTATGGCTACACCTTC.

The table lists this clone with a few counts. As DNA, the CDR3 is TGTGCCAGCAGCTTGATGAGTCCGAACACCGGGGAGCTGTTTTTT. Protein: CASSLMSPNTGELFF. This rearrangement joins TRBV5-6 to TRBJ2-2; D remains ambiguous. The CDR3 is 15 amino acids. Trimming stripped 1 base from V and 0 bases from J, with 7 bases between. CDR1 is SGHDT, CDR2 YYEEEE, per germline.

CDR3 loop: CASSLERGGSYEQYF. As DNA, the CDR3 is TGCGCCAGCAGCTTGGAGCGGGGGGGCTCCTACGAGCAGTACTTC. The chain carries TRBV5-1 and TRBJ2-7, with 10 bases aligning to TRBD2. The CDR3 is made up of 15 amino acids. V gave up 0 bases and J gave up 0 bases; unmatched junction bases: 0. Germline CDR1 is SGHRS and CDR2 is YFSETQ.

The chain employs TRBV13 and TRBJ2-7; tentative D call: TRBD1 (6 bases). CDR3 length equals 15 residues. Germline CDR1 reads PRHDT; CDR2 reads FYEKMQ (reference sequence). The V end lost 0 bases, the J end lost 2 bases, and 11 bases lay between the germline ends. This CDR3 is CASSLGRTGTYEQYF. The CDR3 coding sequence is TGTGCCAGCAGCTTAGGCCGTACAGGGACCTACGAGCAGTACTTC.

The chain is built from TRBV5-1 and TRBJ2-5, with 10 bases lining up with TRBD1. The J call may be incorrect, as the DNA end agrees better with TRBJ2-7. The CDR3 is made up of 18 amino acids. Germline V gene data show CDR1 as SGHRS and CDR2 as YFSETQ. CDR3 DNA sequence: TGCGCCAGCAGCTTCCCCTCCGGGACAGGGGCTAGCTCCTACGAGCAGTACTTC. This translates into CASSFPSGTGASSYEQYF.

The rearrangement joins TRBV9 to TRBJ2-1, with unresolved D. Germline CDR1 and CDR2: SGDLS and YYNGEE. This CDR3 has 11 residues. V was trimmed by 3 bases and J by 4 bases, leaving 2 bases between them. CDR3 DNA sequence: TGTGCCAGCAGCGGATACAATGAGCAGTTCTTC. Translation gives CASSGYNEQFF. The variable domain in full, with the rest retrieved from reference TRBV9 and TRBJ2-1, is DSGVTQTPKHLITATGQRVTLRCSPRSGDLSVYWYQQSLDQGLQFLIQYYNGEERAKGNILERFSAQQFPDLHSELNLSSLELGDSALYFCASSGYNEQFFGPGTRLTVL.

V is TRBV27 and J is TRBJ2-1; the D gene is possibly TRBD1 (5 bases). This CDR3 is built from 15 residues. Germline-derived CDR1 and CDR2 are MNHEY and SMNVEV (reference sequence). The V end was cut by 4 bases, the J end by 4 bases, with 14 bases between. The CDR3 nucleotides read TGTGCCAGCAGTTCCGACAGAGTACGTTACAATGAGCAGTTCTTC. It codes for CASSSDRVRYNEQFF.

The rearrangement joins TRBV9 to TRBJ2-2, with D unresolved. This CDR3 is 12 amino acids long. Germline V gene lookup returns CDR1 SGDLS and CDR2 YYNGEE. V lost 6 bases and J 4 bases, leaving 7 bases between the germline ends. The CDR3 loop is CASTDSTGELFF. In nucleotides, the CDR3 is TGTGCCAGCACCGATAGCACCGGGGAGCTGTTTTTT.

The V and J genes are TRBV27 and TRBJ1-2; the match to TRBD1 covers 7 bases. V shed 0 bases, J shed 0 bases, and the junction held 7 bases outside the gene matches. The CDR3 contains 17 residues. CDR1 MNHEY and CDR2 SMNVEV come from the germline V gene (reference sequence). CDR3 region: CASSLSTAGTANYGYTF. As DNA, the CDR3 is TGTGCCAGCAGTTTATCAACCGCCGGGACAGCTAACTATGGCTACACCTTC.

This clone was seen just once. The chain employs TRBV28 and TRBJ1-2, with no clear D. CDR1 and CDR2 (germline): MDHEN, SYDVKM. Trimming left V 2 bases short and J 6 bases short, with 4 bases between. CDR3 length equals 11 residues. CDR3 nucleotides: TGTGCCAGCAGTTTAATTGATGGCTACACCTTC. This translates into CASSLIDGYTF.